This TCR beta chain is from a study of blood T cell repertoires in COVID-19. Study in general: Whether acute or convalescent, the COVID-19 samples came from the United States, Italy and Spain. PBMCs, B-cell-depleted T cells, or T cells provided the cDNA or gDNA that made up the material.

Per the study methods: By means of reference gene primer amplification, nucleated cell counts were estimated. The protocol was immunoSEQ multiplex PCR, while the TCRdb copy is restricted to in-frame clones and leaves out a portion. V and J calls plus clone size are reproduced from that table; the DNA served to infer D and trimming. This table holds a few hundred thousand clones, 87% found once. Germline assignment: CDR1 SGHTS and CDR2 YDEGEE. The CDR3 loop spans 18 amino acids. J was trimmed by 3 bases and V by 3 bases; bases with no gene match: 18. The origin of this receptor is a man younger than 35 with acute COVID-19. The sequencing sample was made of PBMCs or T cells enriched from blood (not recorded which). The chain uses TRBV5-8 and TRBJ2-7, with TRBD2 identical over 7 bases. The DNA for the CDR3 is TGTGCCAGCAGCTCTAGATGGGGGGGGACGCAGGCGGGCTACGAGCAGTACTTC. This encodes CASSSRWGGTQAGYEQYF.